Below are 29 T cell receptor beta chains sequenced from a single sample in a study of graft-versus-host responses after intestinal transplantation. The method was immunoSEQ multiplex PCR; TCRdb's version includes in-frame clones alone and lacks a portion of them. The sample records 75,000 to 100,000 clones, around four fifths being singletons. No cognate antigen is known for these TCRs. Sequenced material: unstimulated CD8+ T cells sorted from spleen or lymph node cells, taken before intestinal transplant. The receptors were gathered from a human donor who received an intestinal transplant.

This chain joins TRBV19 and TRBJ2-2; D not certain. Germline assignment: CDR1 LNHDA and CDR2 SQIVND (reference sequence). CDR3 size: 17 residues. Between the trimmed V and J ends, which lost 10 bases and 1 base, there was a span of 22 bases. The DNA for the CDR3 is TGTGCCACCAACCGCCCCCAGTCGCTGGGGAACACCGGGGAGCTGTTTTTT. This sequence encodes CATNRPQSLGNTGELFF.

Only a few counts were recorded for this clone. Here the CDR3 DNA reads TGTGCCAGCAGTGAAGCCTCGGGACTAGCGGTTACCGGGGAGCTGTTTTTT. Encoded protein: CASSEASGLAVTGELFF. The V call is TRBV6-1, the J call TRBJ2-2; 11 nucleotides line up with TRBD2. Germline loops: CDR1 MNHNS, CDR2 SASEGT. V shed 0 bases, J shed 5 bases, and the junction held 5 bases outside the gene matches. This CDR3 is built from 17 residues.

This CDR3 reads CASSIRNANSPLHF. As DNA, the CDR3 is TGTGCCAGTAGTATACGGAACGCCAATTCACCCCTCCACTTT. The chain carries TRBV19 and TRBJ1-6; D is ambiguous. The CDR3 extends over 14 amino acids. Trimming pared 2 bases from V and 7 bases from J, leaving 9 bases between. The germline gives CDR1 LNHDA, CDR2 SQIVND (reference sequence).

The rearrangement uses TRBV15 and TRBJ1-5, with a possible D match to TRBD1 (5 bases). The CDR3 length is 15 residues. The V gene's germline CDR1 is LNHNV and CDR2 YYDKDF (reference sequence). V dropped 1 base and J dropped 4 bases, with 11 bases sitting between them. The CDR3 loop is CATSRGRAGNQPQHF. The CDR3 DNA reads as TGTGCCACCAGCAGAGGCAGGGCGGGTAATCAGCCCCAGCATTTT.

J is TRBJ2-4 and V is TRBV9; D possibly corresponds to TRBD1 (5 bases). Germline V gene lookup returns CDR1 SGDLS and CDR2 YYNGEE. CDR3 length: 14 amino acids. V was clipped by 4 bases and J by 0 bases, with 8 bases between them. The CDR3 sequence: CASSQGLAKNIQYF. CDR3 DNA: TGTGCCAGCAGCCAGGGTCTAGCCAAAAACATTCAGTACTTC. Based on the CDR3 plus reference TRBV9 and TRBJ2-4, the full variable domain is DSGVTQTPKHLITATGQRVTLRCSPRSGDLSVYWYQQSLDQGLQFLIQYYNGEERAKGNILERFSAQQFPDLHSELNLSSLELGDSALYFCASSQGLAKNIQYFGAGTRLSVL.

The chain employs TRBV7-3 and TRBJ2-7; tentative D call: TRBD1 (6 bases). CDR3 size: 13 residues. CDR1 SGHTA and CDR2 FQGTGA come from the germline V gene. Trimming shortened V by 3 bases and J by 3 bases, and 9 bases separated the two germline ends. The CDR3 DNA is TGTGCCAGCAGCTTCGCGGACAGCTACGAGCAGTACTTC. Translated: CASSFADSYEQYF.

This chain connects TRBV30 to TRBJ1-1; 7 nucleotides align to TRBD1. J gave up 4 bases and V 2 bases, and 7 bases lay outside the gene matches. Germline assignment: CDR1 GTSNPN and CDR2 SVGIG (reference sequence). The CDR3 has 14 residues. The DNA of the CDR3 is TGTGCCTGGAGTCCCCTAGGGGGCGGCACTGAAGCTTTCTTT. Its protein product is CAWSPLGGGTEAFF.

J is TRBJ2-3 and V is TRBV27; 8 bases match TRBD2. Trimming removed 3 bases from V and 5 bases from J; junction bases left unmatched: 13. The CDR3 is made up of 17 amino acids. Germline CDR1 and CDR2: MNHEY and SMNVEV (reference sequence). The CDR3 loop reads CASSFLAGIMIGDTQYF. In DNA, the CDR3 is TGTGCCAGCAGTTTTTTAGCGGGGATTATGATAGGAGATACGCAGTATTTT.

This clone was seen a handful of times. The gene calls are TRBV6-5 and TRBJ1-5; D uncertain. CDR1 and CDR2 (germline): MNHEY, SVGAGI. The CDR3 has 14 residues. Trimming took 0 bases from V and 9 from J, leaving 12 bases between them. The CDR3 spells CASSYSISVWPQHF. DNA of the CDR3: TGTGCCAGCAGTTACTCGATTTCGGTATGGCCCCAGCATTTT.

V usage is TRBV6-5 and J usage is TRBJ1-6, with 10 bases that match TRBD1. CDR3 length: 16 residues. After removal of 4 bases from V and 11 bases from J, the junction contained 11 bases not matched to a gene. The germline CDR1 and CDR2 sequences are MNHEY and SVGAGI. CDR3 bases: TGTGCCAGCAGTTTCGTACAGACAGGGGGCCGGACACCCCTCCACTTT. The encoded protein is CASSFVQTGGRTPLHF.

The chain joins TRBV6-1 to TRBJ2-2, with a possible D match to TRBD2 (6 bases). Looked up from germline, CDR1 is MNHNS and CDR2 is SASEGT. Deletions cut 1 base from V and 4 bases from J, with 13 bases between. The CDR3 extends over 16 amino acids. The DNA for the CDR3 is TGTGCCAGCAGTGAAGGGGACGGGAGCTTCACCGGGGAGCTGTTTTTT. This encodes CASSEGDGSFTGELFF.

This clone was counted between two and nine times. The CDR3 DNA is TGTGCCAGCCTTGCCGGGACAGGGGACTACAATGAGCAGTTCTTC. Translated, it gives CASLAGTGDYNEQFF. J is TRBJ2-1 and V is TRBV2, with TRBD1 identical over 10 bases. From germline, CDR1 is SNHLY and CDR2 FYNNEI. There are 15 residues in the CDR3. J was trimmed by 3 bases and V by 8 bases; bases with no gene match: 7. The full variable domain, completed using reference TRBV2 and TRBJ2-1, is EPEVTQTPSHQVTQMGQEVILRCVPISNHLYFYWYRQILGQKVEFLVSFYNNEISEKSEIFDDQFSVERPDGSNFTLKIRSTKLEDSAMYFCASLAGTGDYNEQFFGPGTRLTVL.

The chain has TRBV19 and TRBJ2-1; 7 bases align to TRBD2. There are 14 residues in the CDR3. V was pared by 1 base and J by 8 bases, with 5 bases of the junction left unmatched. Germline lookup yields CDR1 LNHDA and CDR2 SQIVND (reference sequence). The CDR3 nucleotides are TGTGCCAGTAGTATAGCGGGGGGTACGCATGAGCAGTTCTTC. Protein: CASSIAGGTHEQFF.

The V call is TRBV6-1, the J call TRBJ2-5, with TRBD1 as a possible D gene (6 bases). The germline gives CDR1 MNHNS, CDR2 SASEGT. V dropped 8 bases and J dropped 1 base, with 17 bases sitting between them. This CDR3 is 15 amino acids long. The CDR3 DNA is TGTGCCAGCGGGATGACCTCAGGGGCCCAAGAGACCCAGTACTTC. Residues: CASGMTSGAQETQYF.

The chain's CDR3 is CASSQILGAEEEEDTQYF. The CDR3 DNA reads as TGCGCCAGCAGCCAAATTCTGGGGGCCGAGGAGGAGGAAGATACGCAGTATTTT. The rearrangement links TRBV4-1 to TRBJ2-3; perhaps TRBD1 as D (6 bases). Looked up from germline, CDR1 is MGHRA and CDR2 is YSYEKL. This CDR3 is built from 18 residues. V shed 2 bases and J shed 5 bases, with 23 bases lying between them.

The V and J genes are TRBV9 and TRBJ1-1; 10 bases fit TRBD1. The germline CDR1 and CDR2 sequences are SGDLS and YYNGEE. V gave up 0 bases and J gave up 6 bases; unmatched junction bases: 2. The CDR3 runs to 14 residues. The CDR3 here is CASSVGGQGPEAFF. In DNA form, the CDR3 reads TGTGCCAGCAGCGTAGGGGGACAGGGGCCTGAAGCTTTCTTT.

V and J are TRBV2 and TRBJ2-7, with TRBD2 matching over 10 bases. This CDR3 comprises 15 residues. After removal of 4 bases from V and 5 bases from J, the junction contained 8 bases not matched to a gene. Germline CDR1 and CDR2: SNHLY and FYNNEI. The CDR3 nucleotides are TGTGCCAGCAGTGTGGTGGTAGCGGGAGGCCACGAGCAGTACTTC. Translating it yields CASSVVVAGGHEQYF.

The rearrangement links TRBV12-5 to TRBJ1-6, with 7 bases aligning to TRBD1. V was pared by 6 bases and J by 8 bases, with 10 bases of the junction left unmatched. Germline V gene lookup returns CDR1 LGHNT and CDR2 FRNRAP. The CDR3 covers 15 residues. CDR3 protein: CASGPPDRMDSPLHF. In DNA form, the CDR3 reads TGTGCTAGTGGACCACCGGACAGGATGGATTCACCCCTCCACTTT.

This clone was seen a single time. The genes are TRBV6-5 and TRBJ2-3; tentative D call: TRBD1 (5 bases). V lost 3 bases and J lost 2, with 12 bases in between. CDR3 length: 15 residues. Germline CDR1 MNHEY, CDR2 SVGAGI. CDR3 DNA sequence: TGTGCCAGCAGTTATGCGGCAGGGTCCACAGATACGCAGTATTTT. Its translation: CASSYAAGSTDTQYF.

The rearrangement joins TRBV29-1 to TRBJ1-2; D is unresolved. V lost 4 bases to trimming and J lost 7 bases, with 13 bases between them. CDR1 and CDR2 (germline): SQVTM, ANQGSEA. CDR3 length: 12 residues. CDR3 nucleotides: TGCAGCGTTGGGCTACCCCTGGGTGGCTACACCTTC. This translates into CSVGLPLGGYTF.

The V call is TRBV4-1, the J call TRBJ2-7; TRBD1 matches at 8 bases. From germline, CDR1 is MGHRA and CDR2 YSYEKL. Losses at the gene ends were 0 bases for V and 3 bases for J; bases not matched to a gene: 10. The CDR3 loop spans 17 amino acids. The CDR3 spells CASSQDSEGQVIYEQYF. In nucleotides, the CDR3 is TGCGCCAGCAGCCAAGATTCAGAGGGACAGGTGATCTACGAGCAGTACTTC.

The chain carries TRBV4-1 and TRBJ2-1; 13 bases are shared with TRBD2. The CDR3 spans 16 residues. Trimming at V came to 4 bases and at J to 5 bases, leaving 5 bases not matched to a gene. The V gene's germline CDR1 is MGHRA and CDR2 YSYEKL. CDR3 in amino acids: CASSRTGLAGDNEQFF. CDR3 in DNA: TGCGCCAGCAGCCGAACCGGACTAGCGGGGGACAATGAGCAGTTCTTC.

V gene TRBV4-1 combines with J gene TRBJ1-5; D might be TRBD1 (5 bases). This CDR3 comprises 15 residues. The V gene's germline CDR1 is MGHRA and CDR2 YSYEKL. V was shortened by 6 bases and J by 7 bases, with 19 bases between the two germline ends. The chain's CDR3 is CASSAGVGLDQPQHF. Written as DNA, the CDR3 is TGCGCCAGCAGTGCGGGGGTAGGCTTAGACCAGCCCCAGCATTTT.

The chain uses TRBV2 and TRBJ2-7; TRBD2 aligns across 7 bases. This CDR3 is 17 amino acids long. The J segment lost 2 bases and the V segment lost 4 bases, leaving 14 bases of the junction unmatched. Germline CDR1 reads SNHLY; CDR2 reads FYNNEI. CDR3 DNA: TGTGCCAGCAGTGGGCGGGAGAGGCCCCAGAGACCCTACGAGCAGTACTTC. Translated, it gives CASSGRERPQRPYEQYF.

This clone was seen just once. The chain is built from TRBV5-4 and TRBJ2-3; no clear D gene. The CDR3 covers 15 residues. V lost 4 bases, J lost 2 bases, and 14 bases lay in between. Germline V CDR1 and CDR2: SGHNT, YYREEE (reference sequence). The DNA for the CDR3 is TGTGCCAGCAGCCCGTACGGAGAGTTCACAGATACGCAGTATTTT. This encodes CASSPYGEFTDTQYF.

V gene TRBV4-1 combines with J gene TRBJ1-5; unclear D gene. V lost 0 bases to trimming and J lost 0 bases, with 6 bases between them. Looked up from germline, CDR1 is MGHRA and CDR2 is YSYEKL. This CDR3 is built from 15 residues. The CDR3 sequence is CASSQDLDSNQPQHF. The CDR3, as DNA: TGCGCCAGCAGCCAAGATCTGGATAGCAATCAGCCCCAGCATTTT.

CDR3 amino acids: CASRFPTGVYTEAFF. The DNA for the CDR3 is TGTGCCAGCCGATTCCCGACAGGGGTATACACTGAAGCTTTCTTT. The gene calls are TRBV18 and TRBJ1-1; 8 bases agree with TRBD1. This CDR3 spans 15 amino acids. Germline lookup yields CDR1 KGHSH and CDR2 LQKENI. The V and J ends lost 8 bases and 3 bases, in that order; junction bases with no gene match: 11.

The gene calls are TRBV2 and TRBJ2-1, with D possibly TRBD2 on 6 matching bases. Trimming took 5 bases from V and 2 from J, leaving 13 bases between them. CDR1 and CDR2 from the germline V gene are SNHLY and FYNNEI. This CDR3 spans 15 amino acids. CDR3 coding DNA: TGTGCCAGCAGTCTAGCTAGCGTCACCTACAATGAGCAGTTCTTC. It translates to CASSLASVTYNEQFF.

This chain links TRBV4-1 with TRBJ2-7; the match to TRBD2 covers 9 bases. CDR3 length equals 15 residues. V dropped 0 bases and J dropped 3; count of bases not matched to a gene: 3. Per the germline V gene, CDR1 is MGHRA and CDR2 is YSYEKL. The CDR3 loop is CASSQDKTSGYEQYF. For the CDR3, the DNA is TGCGCCAGCAGCCAAGATAAGACTAGCGGCTACGAGCAGTACTTC.